Below are 28 T cell receptor beta chains sequenced from a single sample in a study of naive and memory T cell subsets. The study, taken as a whole, reports: Especially in CD8 cells, naive repertoires contained a few larger clonotypes, possibly CD45RA-re-expressing memory cells.

No antigen is known for these receptors. Both TRBC1 and TRBC2 were covered by a beta constant-region primer of two equimolar oligonucleotides. Ligated cDNA was amplified by four rounds of PCR with nested alpha and beta constant-region primers and SP2. TCRdb independently ran MiXCR on the UMI-ligation and nested PCR reads; one entry per CDR3 protein. The sample has 120,000 to 150,000 distinct CDR3 sequences, approximately 18% seen once. Material: naive CD8+ T cells from blood. Receptors were obtained from a human donor in good health.

The genes are TRBV27 and TRBJ2-7; maybe TRBD2 (6 bases). The V end was cut by 3 bases, the J end by 3 bases, with 12 bases between. There are 14 residues in the CDR3. Germline CDR1 MNHEY, CDR2 SMNVEV (reference sequence). The CDR3 spells CASSFGGPDYEQYF. DNA of the CDR3: TGTGCCAGCAGTTTCGGAGGGCCGGACTACGAGCAGTACTTC.

The gene calls are TRBV27 and TRBJ2-1, with TRBD2 matching 9 bases. This CDR3 spans 13 amino acids. Trimming cost V 6 bases and J 5 bases; bases outside gene matches: 2. Germline CDR1 reads MNHEY; CDR2 reads SMNVEV (reference sequence). Here the CDR3 reads CASSLAGNNEQFF. CDR3 nucleotides: TGTGCCAGCAGCCTAGCGGGGAACAATGAGCAGTTCTTC.

This clonotype has more than one count but fewer than ten. V and J are TRBV20-1 and TRBJ1-2; D unclear. V lost 1 base, J lost 4 bases, and 13 bases lay in between. The germline CDR1 and CDR2 sequences are DFQATT and SNEGSKA (reference sequence). CDR3 length: 14 residues. CDR3 DNA sequence: TGCAGTGCTAGAGGGTCGGCAGAGAGCTATGGCTACACCTTC. Translated: CSARGSAESYGYTF.

The gene calls are TRBV29-1 and TRBJ2-2, with D perhaps assigned TRBD1 or TRBD2 (6 bases each). Between the trimmed V and J ends, which lost 3 bases and 4 bases, there was a span of 21 bases. This CDR3 has 17 residues. CDR1 and CDR2 from the germline V gene are SQVTM and ANQGSEA. The CDR3 loop is CSVDPETGGSGTGELFF. The DNA for the CDR3 is TGCAGCGTTGATCCCGAAACCGGGGGCTCGGGCACCGGGGAGCTGTTTTTT.

This clonotype was seen a handful of times. This chain connects TRBV20-1 to TRBJ2-1; 9 bases agree with TRBD1. Germline-derived CDR1 and CDR2 are DFQATT and SNEGSKA (reference sequence). The CDR3 runs 12 residues. Losses at the gene ends were 4 bases for V and 8 bases for J; bases not matched to a gene: 3. Written as DNA, the CDR3 is TGCAGTGCTACGACAGGGGGACATGAGCAGTTCTTC. It is translated as CSATTGGHEQFF.

The V gene is TRBV29-1, the J gene TRBJ2-3, with 14 positions matching TRBD2. Germline CDR1 reads SQVTM; CDR2 reads ANQGSEA. Germline trimming cut 3 bases from V and 3 bases from J; bases unmatched to any gene: 5. The CDR3 runs to 16 residues. The CDR3 is CSVEGLAGDWTDTQYF. CDR3 DNA sequence: TGCAGCGTTGAGGGACTAGCGGGAGACTGGACAGATACGCAGTATTTT.

The V and J genes are TRBV23-1 and TRBJ1-5; D remains unclear. TRBV23-1 is an ORF; its function is uncertain. This CDR3 spans 15 amino acids. Between the trimmed V and J ends, which lost 3 bases and 2 bases, there was a span of 11 bases. Written as DNA, the CDR3 is TGCGCCAGCAGTCAGGGTCAGGACCGCAATCAGCCCCAGCATTTT. It specifies CASSQGQDRNQPQHF.

The chain joins TRBV4-1 to TRBJ2-1; 12 bases agree with TRBD2. Germline V CDR1 and CDR2: MGHRA, YSYEKL. V lost 1 base to trimming and J lost 6 bases; unmatched junction nucleotides: 1. The CDR3 loop spans 15 amino acids. CDR3 nucleotide sequence: TGCGCCAGCAGCCAAGCTAGCGGGGGGGGCAATGAGCAGTTCTTC. Translation gives CASSQASGGGNEQFF.

The chain recombines TRBV12-3 or TRBV12-4 with TRBJ1-2; D might be TRBD1 (6 bases). This CDR3 comprises 13 residues. V was trimmed by 3 bases and J by 4 bases, leaving 9 bases between them. The CDR3 loop reads CASSLSGAYGYTF. The CDR3 DNA reads TGTGCCAGCAGTTTGTCAGGGGCCTATGGCTACACCTTC.

This chain uses TRBV28 with TRBJ2-1, with 15 bases aligning to TRBD2. Germline assignment: CDR1 MDHEN and CDR2 SYDVKM. Germline trimming cut 1 base from V and 2 bases from J; bases unmatched to any gene: 9. The CDR3 spans 20 residues. CDR3 DNA: TGTGCCAGCAGTTTATACCTAGGACTAGCGGGAGGGCCCACCTACAATGAGCAGTTCTTC. Translating it yields CASSLYLGLAGGPTYNEQFF.

The chain uses TRBV14 and TRBJ2-7; D may be TRBD1 (6 bases). The CDR3 runs 14 residues. The V end lost 3 bases, the J end lost 3 bases, and 12 bases lay between the germline ends. Germline CDR1 and CDR2: SGHDN and FVKESK. The CDR3 reads CASSHHDRSYEQYF. The CDR3 coding sequence is TGTGCCAGCAGCCACCATGACAGGAGCTACGAGCAGTACTTC.

V usage is TRBV6-5 and J usage is TRBJ2-5; 8 bases agree with TRBD2. Trimming cost V 0 bases and J 3 bases; bases outside gene matches: 6. Germline loops: CDR1 MNHEY, CDR2 SVGAGI. This CDR3 spans 16 amino acids. The CDR3 DNA sequence: TGTGCCAGCAGTTACTCTATAGCGGGACCGAAAGAGACCCAGTACTTC. This encodes CASSYSIAGPKETQYF.

This clonotype was seen only once. The rearrangement uses TRBV4-1 and TRBJ2-7; D possibly corresponds to TRBD1 (5 bases). The CDR3 is made up of 15 amino acids. Trimming stripped 2 bases from V and 6 bases from J, with 17 bases between. The germline V gene has CDR1 MGHRA and CDR2 YSYEKL. The CDR3 is CASSQKGTGISEQYF. The CDR3 DNA is TGCGCCAGCAGCCAAAAAGGTACAGGCATCTCCGAGCAGTACTTC.

This clonotype appeared a few times. V usage is TRBV6-2 or TRBV6-3 and J usage is TRBJ2-5, with D maybe TRBD1 (5 bases). V lost 2 bases and J 0 bases, leaving 16 bases between the germline ends. CDR3 length: 17 residues. Germline lookup yields CDR1 MNHEY and CDR2 SVGEGT. The CDR3 sequence: CASSYPHRQSYQETQYF. CDR3 bases: TGTGCCAGCAGTTACCCCCATCGACAGAGCTACCAAGAGACCCAGTACTTC.

The chain links TRBV6-2 or TRBV6-3 to TRBJ2-1, with TRBD2 matching over 9 bases. Germline loops: CDR1 MNHEY, CDR2 SVGEGT. The CDR3 is made up of 14 amino acids. The V segment lost 8 bases and the J segment 4 bases; nucleotides outside the gene matches: 6. The DNA of the CDR3 is TGTGCCAGCGGAATAGCGGGAGTTTACAATGAGCAGTTCTTC. This encodes CASGIAGVYNEQFF.

The J gene is TRBJ2-3, the V gene TRBV5-1, with 10 bases matching TRBD2. V trimming: 3 bases; J trimming: 0 bases; junction bases outside the gene matches: 4. The CDR3 spans 16 residues. Germline CDR1 SGHRS, CDR2 YFSETQ. CDR3 loop: CASSYQTSGSTDTQYF. The DNA for the CDR3 is TGCGCCAGCAGCTACCAGACTAGCGGGAGCACAGATACGCAGTATTTT.

There are a few counts of this clonotype. CDR3 bases: TGTGCCATCCACGCAAAGCGGGAGGGTACGTTCTTC. Its protein product is CAIHAKREGTFF. J is TRBJ2-1 and V is TRBV27, with 10 bases lining up with TRBD2. Germline CDR1 is MNHEY and CDR2 is SMNVEV (reference sequence). Trimming cost V 10 bases and J 15 bases; bases outside gene matches: 12. This CDR3 is built from 12 residues.

This clonotype was seen repeatedly, ten times or more. The gene calls are TRBV12-3 or TRBV12-4 and TRBJ1-1, with D possibly being TRBD1 (5 bases). CDR3 length: 17 residues. V lost 3 bases and J lost 1, with 18 bases in between. This chain's CDR3 is CASSFWAGSKKNTEAFF. Written as DNA, the CDR3 is TGTGCCAGCAGTTTCTGGGCAGGGAGTAAAAAGAACACTGAAGCTTTCTTT.

This clonotype appeared a few times. This rearrangement joins TRBV28 to TRBJ2-7; D possibly uses TRBD1 or TRBD2 (5 bases each). Germline V CDR1 and CDR2: MDHEN, SYDVKM. V was cut by 4 bases and J by 7 bases, with 17 bases left in between. CDR3 length equals 14 residues. In DNA, the CDR3 is TGTGCCAGCAGTTGGGCCGTTGGGGGTGGGGAGCAGTACTTC. Protein: CASSWAVGGGEQYF.

The chain couples TRBV9 to TRBJ2-3; perhaps TRBD1 as D (5 bases). The CDR3 is 15 residues long. Germline CDR1 is SGDLS and CDR2 is YYNGEE. Trimming took off 3 bases at V and 3 bases at J, with 14 bases between the two ends. The CDR3 DNA reads TGTGCCAGCAGCGCCGGTAGGGGCGGAACAGATACGCAGTATTTT. It is translated as CASSAGRGGTDTQYF.

This clonotype showed up just a few times. The chain links TRBV12-5 to TRBJ2-1; D remains unclear. Trimming left V 7 bases short and J 0 bases short, with 19 bases between. Germline CDR1 is LGHNT and CDR2 is FRNRAP. This CDR3 is 17 amino acids long. DNA of the CDR3: TGTGCTAGTGTGTTTGAGCCTGGCGGAAGCTCCTACAATGAGCAGTTCTTC. Protein: CASVFEPGGSSYNEQFF.

The chain has TRBV6-1 and TRBJ2-3, with D tentatively TRBD1 (6 bases). Deletions cut 8 bases from V and 2 bases from J, with 29 bases between. This CDR3 is 19 amino acids long. Germline V lookup: CDR1 MNHNS, CDR2 SASEGT. CDR3 protein: CASVAGIRLQGSITDTQYF. The CDR3 nucleotides are TGTGCCAGCGTAGCAGGAATCCGATTACAGGGTTCGATCACAGATACGCAGTATTTT.

This clonotype was observed a handful of times. The chain couples TRBV7-3 to TRBJ2-2; TRBD2 is a possible D gene (5 bases). The CDR3 consists of 15 residues. Germline values: CDR1 SGHTA, CDR2 FQGTGA. The germline V and J ends were trimmed by 5 bases and 5 bases, with 15 bases remaining between them. The CDR3 bases are TGTGCCAGCAGCCCGTATCAGGCGGGTACCGGGGAGCTGTTTTTT. Translation gives CASSPYQAGTGELFF. Based on the CDR3 plus reference TRBV7-3 and TRBJ2-2, the full variable domain is GAGVSQTPSNKVTEKGKYVELRCDPISGHTALYWYRQSLGQGPEFLIYFQGTGAADDSGLPNDRFFAVRPEGSVSTLKIQRTERGDSAVYLCASSPYQAGTGELFFGEGSRLTVL.

The chain employs TRBV27 and TRBJ1-1, with D possibly matching TRBD1 (6 bases). From germline, CDR1 is MNHEY and CDR2 SMNVEV (reference sequence). This CDR3 has 14 amino acids. Trimming took off 4 bases at V and 4 bases at J, with 13 bases between the two ends. CDR3 nucleotides: TGTGCCAGCAGTTGGTCACAGGGAGGCACTGAAGCTTTCTTT. It encodes CASSWSQGGTEAFF.

The rearrangement joins TRBV12-3 or TRBV12-4 to TRBJ1-3, with D possibly matching TRBD1 (5 bases). This CDR3 has 16 amino acids. V lost 2 bases and J lost 0, with 11 bases in between. For the CDR3, the DNA is TGTGCCAGCAGTTTATTTAGGGGCTCCTCTGGAAACACCATATATTTT. Translation: CASSLFRGSSGNTIYF.

V usage is TRBV28 and J usage is TRBJ2-7, with 8 bases identical to TRBD1. This CDR3 contains 14 residues. Germline trimming cut 7 bases from V and 6 bases from J; bases unmatched to any gene: 11. CDR1 MDHEN and CDR2 SYDVKM come from the germline V gene. The DNA of the CDR3 is TGTGCCAGCACCGAATCCGGACAGGGCGGCGAGCAGTACTTC. Its translation: CASTESGQGGEQYF.

The chain links TRBV28 to TRBJ2-1; 8 bases fit TRBD2. Germline assignment: CDR1 MDHEN and CDR2 SYDVKM. The V segment lost 2 bases and the J segment 6 bases; nucleotides outside the gene matches: 6. This CDR3 is 15 amino acids long. The CDR3 sequence: CASSLGSAGGNEQFF. The CDR3 bases are TGTGCCAGCAGTTTAGGGTCGGCGGGGGGCAATGAGCAGTTCTTC.

This chain joins TRBV19 and TRBJ2-1; the D gene is possibly TRBD1 (5 bases). Per the germline V gene, CDR1 is LNHDA and CDR2 is SQIVND (reference sequence). There are 15 residues in the CDR3. Trimming removed 1 base from V and 6 bases from J, with 13 bases in between. The CDR3 DNA reads TGTGCCAGTAGTATAGGCCAGGGCGTAGTCAATGAGCAGTTCTTC. Its protein product is CASSIGQGVVNEQFF.